The 25 T cell receptor beta chains below all came from one sample that was sequenced in a study of cytotoxic CD8 clonotypes in ibrutinib-treated CLL. Some clones are missing from TCRdb's copy, which holds only in-frame ones; the method was immunoSEQ multiplex PCR. This table holds nearly 300,000 clones, 76% found once. The input for sequencing was PBMCs, taken at disease progression, from a patient treated with ibrutinib. The receptors stem from a human donor with chronic lymphocytic leukemia.

The chain has TRBV13 and TRBJ1-1; D unclear. Looked up from germline, CDR1 is PRHDT and CDR2 is FYEKMQ (reference sequence). Trimming took off 6 bases at V and 1 base at J, with 6 bases between the two ends. CDR3 size: 12 residues. CDR3 DNA: TGTGCCAGCAGTGTGGCGAACACTGAAGCTTTCTTT. It is translated as CASSVANTEAFF.

The rearrangement joins TRBV4-1 to TRBJ1-1; TRBD1 matches at 8 bases. Germline V gene lookup returns CDR1 MGHRA and CDR2 YSYEKL. This CDR3 has 13 amino acids. Trimming removed 6 bases from V and 4 bases from J; junction bases left unmatched: 4. CDR3 bases: TGCGCCAGCAGTCCGACAGGGGTCACTGAAGCTTTCTTT. This gives the protein CASSPTGVTEAFF.

The genes are TRBV5-4 and TRBJ2-7; D is perhaps TRBD1 (6 bases). Germline V CDR1 and CDR2: SGHNT, YYREEE (reference sequence). Trimming took 1 base from V and 6 from J, leaving 11 bases between them. This CDR3 is built from 13 residues. CDR3 amino acids: CASSLYGRGEQYF. CDR3 bases: TGTGCCAGCAGCTTGTACGGCAGGGGCGAGCAGTACTTC.

The chain uses TRBV15 and TRBJ1-2, with D tentatively TRBD1 (5 bases). CDR1 is LNHNV, CDR2 YYDKDF, per germline (reference sequence). The CDR3 has 15 amino acids. V lost 0 bases, J lost 1 base, and 9 bases lay in between. The DNA of the CDR3 is TGTGCCACCAGCAGAGATAAGGGGTATAACTATGGCTACACCTTC. Translated: CATSRDKGYNYGYTF.

The genes are TRBV27 and TRBJ2-3; D gene unclear. This CDR3 spans 16 amino acids. Germline CDR1 reads MNHEY; CDR2 reads SMNVEV (reference sequence). V dropped 1 base and J dropped 0 bases, with 11 bases sitting between them. CDR3 region: CASSLYRGSSTDTQYF. In DNA form, the CDR3 reads TGTGCCAGCAGTTTATATCGCGGCTCCAGCACAGATACGCAGTATTTT.

This chain connects TRBV13 to TRBJ2-2; D may be TRBD2 (6 bases). Trimming shortened V by 3 bases and J by 0 bases, and 8 bases separated the two germline ends. Germline CDR1 reads PRHDT; CDR2 reads FYEKMQ (reference sequence). The CDR3 length is 15 residues. CDR3 protein: CASSFGLTNTGELFF. In DNA form, the CDR3 reads TGTGCCAGCAGCTTTGGACTAACGAACACCGGGGAGCTGTTTTTT.

V gene TRBV15 combines with J gene TRBJ1-4; D is uncertain. Germline V lookup: CDR1 LNHNV, CDR2 YYDKDF (reference sequence). V dropped 7 bases and J dropped 3 bases, with 12 bases sitting between them. CDR3 length equals 14 residues. CDR3 in DNA: TGTGCCACCACCCGGGGAACAGCTAATGAAAAACTGTTTTTT. Protein product: CATTRGTANEKLFF.

The CDR3 sequence is CASSEDPRVSNSPLHF. The DNA for the CDR3 is TGTGCCAGCAGTGAAGACCCCAGGGTGAGCAATTCACCCCTCCACTTT. This chain connects TRBV2 to TRBJ1-6, with D perhaps matching TRBD1 (5 bases). V was trimmed by 1 base and J by 7 bases, leaving 14 bases between them. CDR3 length: 16 amino acids. CDR1 is SNHLY, CDR2 FYNNEI, per germline. Drawing the rest from reference TRBV2 and TRBJ1-6, the complete variable domain is EPEVTQTPSHQVTQMGQEVILRCVPISNHLYFYWYRQILGQKVEFLVSFYNNEISEKSEIFDDQFSVERPDGSNFTLKIRSTKLEDSAMYFCASSEDPRVSNSPLHFGNGTRLTVT.

The V and J genes are TRBV5-1 and TRBJ2-3; TRBD2 matches at 12 bases. There are 16 residues in the CDR3. CDR1 SGHRS and CDR2 YFSETQ come from the germline V gene. The ends lost 3 bases at V and 5 bases at J; junction bases unmatched: 7. CDR3: CASSYLAGGPGDTQYF. The CDR3 coding sequence is TGCGCCAGCAGCTACCTAGCGGGAGGGCCGGGAGATACGCAGTATTTT.

This clone was detected a few times. The gene calls are TRBV15 and TRBJ1-2, with TRBD1 matching 7 bases. The germline CDR1 and CDR2 sequences are LNHNV and YYDKDF (reference sequence). There are 13 residues in the CDR3. V shed 4 bases and J 4 bases; nucleotides not matched to a gene: 3. The CDR3, as DNA: TGTGCCACCAGCAACGGACAGGTCTATGGCTACACCTTC. This encodes CATSNGQVYGYTF.

This clone appeared a few times. The DNA of the CDR3 is TGTGCCAGCAGACCCCAGGGGGCCGGGGATACGCAGTATTTT. Its protein is CASRPQGAGDTQYF. This rearrangement joins TRBV27 to TRBJ2-3; 8 bases are shared with TRBD1. V lost 6 bases to trimming and J lost 6 bases; unmatched junction nucleotides: 8. Germline V CDR1 and CDR2: MNHEY, SMNVEV (reference sequence). This CDR3 comprises 14 residues.

J is TRBJ2-2 and V is TRBV11-3, with D possibly TRBD2 on 6 matching bases. The CDR3 has 14 residues. The V gene's germline CDR1 is SGHNT and CDR2 YENEEA. Between the trimmed V and J ends, which lost 3 bases and 2 bases, there was a span of 7 bases. The CDR3 nucleotides are TGTGCCAGCAGCTTTGCGGGAAACACCGGGGAGCTGTTTTTT. Translation: CASSFAGNTGELFF.

This chain connects TRBV25-1 to TRBJ1-2; no clear D gene. The germline gives CDR1 MGHDK, CDR2 SYGVNS. There are 15 residues in the CDR3. V lost 5 bases, J lost 3 bases, and 16 bases lay in between. CDR3 coding DNA: TGTGCCAGCAGTCCCCCCTGGGGTTTCGACTATGGCTACACCTTC. Its protein product is CASSPPWGFDYGYTF.

The rearrangement links TRBV6-5 to TRBJ1-2, with D perhaps TRBD1 (5 bases). V lost 5 bases and J 8 bases, leaving 18 bases between the germline ends. The CDR3 totals 14 residues. Looked up from germline, CDR1 is MNHEY and CDR2 is SVGAGI. The CDR3 spells CASSLSGTRKGYTF. CDR3 bases: TGTGCCAGCAGTCTGAGCGGGACTCGGAAAGGCTACACCTTC.

In nucleotides, the CDR3 is TGTGCCAGCAGGGGCCTAGCGGGCCTTTACAATGAGCAGTTCTTC. This codes for CASRGLAGLYNEQFF. The chain has TRBV2 and TRBJ2-1; 8 bases line up with TRBD2. V was pared by 6 bases and J by 4 bases, with 8 bases of the junction left unmatched. Germline lookup yields CDR1 SNHLY and CDR2 FYNNEI. This CDR3 comprises 15 residues.

The chain couples TRBV29-1 to TRBJ1-1; D might be TRBD1 (6 bases). V lost 1 base and J 6 bases, leaving 15 bases between the germline ends. CDR1 is SQVTM and CDR2 is ANQGSEA in the germline V gene. This CDR3 has 14 amino acids. CDR3 sequence: CSVEGQGLFAEAFF. The DNA of the CDR3 is TGCAGCGTTGAAGGGCAGGGGTTGTTCGCTGAAGCTTTCTTT.

This rearrangement joins TRBV2 to TRBJ2-7; 10 nucleotides agree with TRBD1. Trimming removed 6 bases from V and 9 bases from J; junction bases left unmatched: 17. Germline V gene sequence: CDR1 SNHLY, CDR2 FYNNEI. CDR3 length equals 16 residues. The CDR3 coding sequence is TGTGCCAGCAGCGGACCCCCCGGGACAGGGGAAATTGGGCAGTACTTC. Translation: CASSGPPGTGEIGQYF.

This clone was observed a single time. This chain connects TRBV5-1 to TRBJ1-1, with D hard to call. With 2 bases removed from V and 5 bases from J, the gap between germline ends came to 10 bases. This CDR3 is built from 13 residues. Per germline, CDR1 SGHRS and CDR2 YFSETQ. CDR3 in DNA: TGCGCCAGCAGCTTAGACCCAAGGACTGAAGCTTTCTTT. It encodes CASSLDPRTEAFF.

The genes are TRBV2 and TRBJ1-1; D gene uncertain. Per the germline V gene, CDR1 is SNHLY and CDR2 is FYNNEI. Trimming pared 6 bases from V and 1 base from J, leaving 6 bases between. The CDR3 runs 12 residues. The CDR3 DNA follows: TGTGCCAGCAGAGGGAAGAACACTGAAGCTTTCTTT. This codes for CASRGKNTEAFF.

This clone was observed a few times. This chain links TRBV30 with TRBJ1-5, with unresolved D. Germline V gene sequence: CDR1 GTSNPN, CDR2 SVGIG (reference sequence). The CDR3 contains 18 residues. V was trimmed by 1 base and J by 4 bases, leaving 23 bases between them. The CDR3 DNA follows: TGTGCCTGGAGTGACGATGTCGGATGGAACAGCCGAAATCAGCCCCAGCATTTT. Protein: CAWSDDVGWNSRNQPQHF. Together with reference TRBV30 and TRBJ1-5, the CDR3 gives the full variable domain: SQTIHQWPATLVQPVGSPLSLECTVEGTSNPNLYWYRQAAGRGLQLLFYSVGIGQISSEVPQNLSASRPQDRQFILSSKKLLLSDSGFYLCAWSDDVGWNSRNQPQHFGDGTRLSIL.

V is TRBV7-9 and J is TRBJ2-1, with D unclear. The germline CDR1 and CDR2 sequences are SEHNR and FQNEAQ (reference sequence). The length of the CDR3 is 13 residues. V was shortened by 1 base and J by 8 bases, with 9 bases between the two germline ends. CDR3 sequence reads: CASSLDGWDEQFF. For the CDR3, the DNA is TGTGCCAGCAGCTTAGACGGGTGGGATGAGCAGTTCTTC.

This clone appeared a single time. This chain joins TRBV11-3 and TRBJ2-7; tentatively, D is TRBD1 (5 bases). V gave up 3 bases and J gave up 0 bases, with 9 bases separating them. The germline V gene has CDR1 SGHNT and CDR2 YENEEA. This CDR3 is 14 amino acids long. CDR3 amino acids: CASSFGASSYEQYF. The CDR3 region has the DNA TGTGCCAGCAGCTTTGGGGCAAGCTCCTACGAGCAGTACTTC.

V and J are TRBV19 and TRBJ1-6, with D unclear. There are 16 residues in the CDR3. Germline V CDR1 and CDR2: LNHDA, SQIVND (reference sequence). Trimming removed 4 bases at V and 7 bases at J, with 17 bases between. Here the CDR3 DNA reads TGTGCCAGTAGTACCTCGGGATCGGGCTGGAATTCACCCCTCCACTTT. Protein product: CASSTSGSGWNSPLHF.

This chain joins TRBV29-1 and TRBJ2-3; D remains unclear. Trimming removed 4 bases from V and 2 bases from J, with 10 bases in between. The germline V gene has CDR1 SQVTM and CDR2 ANQGSEA. This CDR3 comprises 13 residues. For the CDR3, the DNA is TGCAGCGTTGCCGGGCGGACCACAGATACGCAGTATTTT. The encoded protein is CSVAGRTTDTQYF.

This clone has just a few counts. The V gene is TRBV5-1, the J gene TRBJ1-6, with D maybe TRBD1 (5 bases). The V end lost 5 bases, the J end lost 10 bases, and 13 bases lay between the germline ends. The CDR3 extends over 13 amino acids. In germline, CDR1 is SGHRS, CDR2 YFSETQ. The CDR3 loop reads CASRGPFGSPLHF. CDR3 nucleotides: TGCGCCAGCAGGGGGCCATTCGGATCACCCCTCCACTTT.